The present T cell receptor (beta chain) was sequenced within a study of patients and donors after allogeneic stem cell transplantation. TCRdb re-called the RT-PCR reads with MiXCR, one entry per CDR3 protein. The sample lists roughly 200,000 distinct CDR3 sequences; around two fifths were seen once. In this sample, this clonotype turned up a few times. The CDR3 consists of 14 residues. Germline V lookup: CDR1 MDHEN, CDR2 SYDVKM. V lost 10 bases and J lost 7; bases outside the gene matches: 13. The J gene is TRBJ2-1, the V gene TRBV28; 7 bases map to TRBD2. Specimen: blood, either unsorted or a sorted T cell fraction (not recorded which). This receptor was identified in a human donor who was either an allogeneic HSCT recipient or a stem cell or donor lymphocyte infusion donor (not recorded which). It is not recorded whose cells these are; they may come from a transplant donor. The DNA for the CDR3 is TGTGCCACGGCGGACGCGGGAGTTAAGAATGAGCAGTTCTTC. It specifies CATADAGVKNEQFF.